This T cell receptor (beta chain) came from a study of blood T cell repertoires in COVID-19. Study-wide context: Acute and convalescent COVID-19 samples came from the United States, Italy and Spain. The cDNA or gDNA used as material had been derived from T cells, B-cell-depleted T cells, or PBMCs.

The CDR3 is 14 amino acids. J lost 7 bases, V lost 3 bases, and 6 bases had no gene match. Germline-derived CDR1 and CDR2 are DFQATT and SNEGSKA (reference sequence). In the source study's methods: Researchers report that nucleated cell counts were estimated from reference gene primer amplification. Profiling relied on immunoSEQ multiplex PCR, and the TCRdb table lists in-frame clones only, not all of them. The DNA gave D and trimming, while V, J and clone size come from that table. The data show some 490,000 clones, approximately 85% seen once. This clone was counted once. The chain has TRBV20-1 and TRBJ1-6; TRBD1 matches at 7 bases. The sequence came from a human donor in a cohort sampled during active COVID-19. The sample taken for sequencing was peripheral blood. The CDR3 nucleotides are TGCAGTGCTAGTATACAGGGGAGCAATTCACCCCTCCACTTT. Translated, it gives CSASIQGSNSPLHF.